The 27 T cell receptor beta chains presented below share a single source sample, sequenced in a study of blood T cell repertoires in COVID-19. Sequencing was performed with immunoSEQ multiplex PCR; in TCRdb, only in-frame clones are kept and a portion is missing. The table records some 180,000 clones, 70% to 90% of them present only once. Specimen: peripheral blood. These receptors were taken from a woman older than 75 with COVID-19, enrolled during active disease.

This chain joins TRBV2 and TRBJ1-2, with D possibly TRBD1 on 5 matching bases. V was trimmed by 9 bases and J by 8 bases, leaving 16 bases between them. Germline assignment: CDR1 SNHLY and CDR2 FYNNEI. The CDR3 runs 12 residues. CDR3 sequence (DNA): TGTGCCAGGTCGGGGGATTTCGGAGGCTACACCTTC. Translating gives CARSGDFGGYTF.

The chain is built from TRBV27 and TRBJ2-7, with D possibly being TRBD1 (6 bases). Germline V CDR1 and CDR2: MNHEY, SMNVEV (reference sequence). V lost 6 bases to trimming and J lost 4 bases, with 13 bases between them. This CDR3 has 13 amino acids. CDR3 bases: TGTGCCAGCAGCGACACACAGGGTTACGAGCAGTACTTC. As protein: CASSDTQGYEQYF.

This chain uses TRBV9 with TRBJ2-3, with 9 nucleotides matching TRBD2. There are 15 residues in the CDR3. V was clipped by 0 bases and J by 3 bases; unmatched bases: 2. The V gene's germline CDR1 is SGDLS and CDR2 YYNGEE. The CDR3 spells CASSVEAGGTDTQYF. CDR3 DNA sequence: TGTGCCAGCAGCGTAGAGGCGGGAGGGACAGATACGCAGTATTTT. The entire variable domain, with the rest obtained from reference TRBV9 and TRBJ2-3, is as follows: DSGVTQTPKHLITATGQRVTLRCSPRSGDLSVYWYQQSLDQGLQFLIQYYNGEERAKGNILERFSAQQFPDLHSELNLSSLELGDSALYFCASSVEAGGTDTQYFGPGTRLTVL.

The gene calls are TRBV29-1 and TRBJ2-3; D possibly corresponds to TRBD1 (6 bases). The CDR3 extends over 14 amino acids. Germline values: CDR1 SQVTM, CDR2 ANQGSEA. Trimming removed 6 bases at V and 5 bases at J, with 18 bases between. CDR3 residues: CSVPLVRGLDTQYF. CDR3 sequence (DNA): TGCAGCGTGCCCTTGGTCAGGGGCTTAGATACGCAGTATTTT.

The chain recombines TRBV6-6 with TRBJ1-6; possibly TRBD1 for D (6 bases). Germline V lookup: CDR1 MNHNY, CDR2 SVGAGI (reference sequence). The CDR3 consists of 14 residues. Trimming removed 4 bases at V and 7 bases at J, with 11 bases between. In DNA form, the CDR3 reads TGTGCCAGCAGTTTGGGACAAGGAAATTCACCCCTCCACTTT. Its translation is CASSLGQGNSPLHF.

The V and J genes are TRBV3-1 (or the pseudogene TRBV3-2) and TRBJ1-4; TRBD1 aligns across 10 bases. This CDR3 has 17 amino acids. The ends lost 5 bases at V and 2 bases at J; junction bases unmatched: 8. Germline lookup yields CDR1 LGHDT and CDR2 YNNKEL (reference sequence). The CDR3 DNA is TGTGCCAGCAGCGCCCGACAGGGGGCGCGGACTAATGAAAAACTGTTTTTT. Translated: CASSARQGARTNEKLFF.

The CDR3 loop reads CASSIPLAGSSYNEQFF. The DNA for the CDR3 is TGTGCCAGCAGCATCCCCCTGGCGGGGAGCTCCTACAATGAGCAGTTCTTC. The V call is TRBV11-3, the J call TRBJ2-1; D possibly corresponds to TRBD2 (6 bases). This CDR3 is built from 17 residues. Trimming shortened V by 5 bases and J by 0 bases, and 17 bases separated the two germline ends. From germline, CDR1 is SGHNT and CDR2 YENEEA.

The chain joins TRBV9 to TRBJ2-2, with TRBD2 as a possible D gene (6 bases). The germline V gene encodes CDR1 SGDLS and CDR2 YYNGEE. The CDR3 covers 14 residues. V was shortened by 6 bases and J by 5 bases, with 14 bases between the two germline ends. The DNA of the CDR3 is TGTGCCAGCAATCCGGGGGTCGGAACCGGGGAGCTGTTTTTT. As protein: CASNPGVGTGELFF.

The CDR3 sequence: CASSTTTGGGNTIYF. The CDR3 DNA follows: TGTGCCAGCAGTACTACCACAGGGGGTGGCAACACCATATATTTT. The rearrangement links TRBV28 to TRBJ1-3; the match to TRBD1 covers 8 bases. The CDR3 contains 15 residues. The junction had 10 bases not matched to a gene; V was cut back by 5 bases and J by 7 bases. Germline V lookup: CDR1 MDHEN, CDR2 SYDVKM.

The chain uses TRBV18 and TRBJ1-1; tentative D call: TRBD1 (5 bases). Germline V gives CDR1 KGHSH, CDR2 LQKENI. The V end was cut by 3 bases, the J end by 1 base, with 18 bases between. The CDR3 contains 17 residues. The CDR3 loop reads CASSPLPMGRENTEAFF. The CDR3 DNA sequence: TGTGCCAGCTCACCGCTCCCTATGGGGCGGGAGAACACTGAAGCTTTCTTT.

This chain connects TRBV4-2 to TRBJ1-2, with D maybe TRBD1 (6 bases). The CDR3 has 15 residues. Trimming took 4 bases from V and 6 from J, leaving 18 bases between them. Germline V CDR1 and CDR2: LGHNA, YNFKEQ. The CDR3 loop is CASSPSGRGDNGYTF. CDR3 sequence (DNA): TGTGCCAGCAGCCCTTCCGGCAGGGGAGATAATGGCTACACCTTC.

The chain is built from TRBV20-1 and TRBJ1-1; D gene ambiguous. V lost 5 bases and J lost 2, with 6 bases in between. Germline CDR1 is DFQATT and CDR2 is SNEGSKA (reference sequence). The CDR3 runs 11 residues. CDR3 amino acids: CSAPGNTEAFF. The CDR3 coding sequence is TGCAGTGCTCCCGGTAACACTGAAGCTTTCTTT.

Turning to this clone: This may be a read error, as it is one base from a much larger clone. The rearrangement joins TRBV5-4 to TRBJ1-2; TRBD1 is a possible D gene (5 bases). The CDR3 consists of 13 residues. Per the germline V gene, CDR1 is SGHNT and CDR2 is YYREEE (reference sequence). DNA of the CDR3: TGTGCCAACAGCTTACAGGCAACCTATGGCTACACCTTC. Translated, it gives CANSLQATYGYTF.

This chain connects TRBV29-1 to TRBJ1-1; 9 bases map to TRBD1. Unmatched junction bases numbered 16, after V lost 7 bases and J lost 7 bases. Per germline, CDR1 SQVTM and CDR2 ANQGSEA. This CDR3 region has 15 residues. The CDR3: CSGLLIRGQGSEAFF. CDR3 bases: TGCAGCGGCCTCCTAATTCGTGGACAGGGGAGTGAAGCTTTCTTT.

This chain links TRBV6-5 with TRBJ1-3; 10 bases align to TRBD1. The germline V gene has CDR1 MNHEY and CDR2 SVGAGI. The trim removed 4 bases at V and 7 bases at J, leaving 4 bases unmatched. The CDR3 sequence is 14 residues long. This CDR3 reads CASSSTGQGNTIYF. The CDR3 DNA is TGTGCCAGCAGTTCCACGGGACAGGGGAACACCATATATTTT.

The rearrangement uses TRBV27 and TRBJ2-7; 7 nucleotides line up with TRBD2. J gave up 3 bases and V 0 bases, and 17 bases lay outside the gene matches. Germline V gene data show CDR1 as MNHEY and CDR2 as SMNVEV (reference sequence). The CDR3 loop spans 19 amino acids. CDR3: CASSLSGGRTLALRYEQYF. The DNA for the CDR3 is TGTGCCAGCAGTTTATCGGGCGGGAGAACTCTCGCCTTACGCTACGAGCAGTACTTC.

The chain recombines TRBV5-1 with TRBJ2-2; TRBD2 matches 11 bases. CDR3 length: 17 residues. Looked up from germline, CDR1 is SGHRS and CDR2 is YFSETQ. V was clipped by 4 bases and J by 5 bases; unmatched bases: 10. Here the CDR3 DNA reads TGCGCCAGCAGCGTAGGAATAGCGGGAGGGCCTACCGGGGAGCTGTTTTTT. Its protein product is CASSVGIAGGPTGELFF.

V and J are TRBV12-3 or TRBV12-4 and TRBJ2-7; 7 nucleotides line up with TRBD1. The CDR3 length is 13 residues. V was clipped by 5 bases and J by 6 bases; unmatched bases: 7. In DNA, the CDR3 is TGTGCCAGCAGTCCTCGACAGGGTGGCGAGCAGTACTTC. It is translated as CASSPRQGGEQYF.

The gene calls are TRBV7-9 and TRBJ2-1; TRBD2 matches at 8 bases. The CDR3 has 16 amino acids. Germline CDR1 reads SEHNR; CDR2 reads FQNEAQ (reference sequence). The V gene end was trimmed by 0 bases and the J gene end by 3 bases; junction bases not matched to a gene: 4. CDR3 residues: CASSLAETSVYNEQFF. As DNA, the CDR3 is TGTGCCAGCAGCTTAGCCGAGACTAGCGTCTACAATGAGCAGTTCTTC.

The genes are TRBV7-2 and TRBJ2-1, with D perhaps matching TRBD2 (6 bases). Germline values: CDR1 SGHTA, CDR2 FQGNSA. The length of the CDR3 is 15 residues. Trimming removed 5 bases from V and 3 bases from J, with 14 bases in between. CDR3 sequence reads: CASSPRLTSYNEQFF. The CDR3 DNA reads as TGTGCCAGCAGCCCCCGACTGACTAGCTACAATGAGCAGTTCTTC.

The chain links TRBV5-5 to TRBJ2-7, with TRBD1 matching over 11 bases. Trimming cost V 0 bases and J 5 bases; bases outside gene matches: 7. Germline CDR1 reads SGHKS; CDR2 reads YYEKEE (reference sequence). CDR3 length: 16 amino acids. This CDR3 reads CASSLVPGTGGNEQYF. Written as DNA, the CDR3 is TGTGCCAGCAGCTTGGTACCCGGGACAGGGGGAAACGAGCAGTACTTC.

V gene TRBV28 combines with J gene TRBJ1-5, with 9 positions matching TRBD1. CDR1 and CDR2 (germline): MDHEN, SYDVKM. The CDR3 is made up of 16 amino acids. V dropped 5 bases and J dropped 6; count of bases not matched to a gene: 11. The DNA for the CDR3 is TGTGCCAGCAGTCCTCGGGGACAGGGTGAAGGTCAGCCCCAGCATTTT. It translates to CASSPRGQGEGQPQHF.

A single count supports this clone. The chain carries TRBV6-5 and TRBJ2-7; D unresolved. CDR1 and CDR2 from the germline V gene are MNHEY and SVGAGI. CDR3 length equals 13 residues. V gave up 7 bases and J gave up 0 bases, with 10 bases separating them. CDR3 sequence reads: CASTVAGSYEQYF. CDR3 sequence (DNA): TGTGCCAGCACTGTGGCAGGCTCCTACGAGCAGTACTTC.

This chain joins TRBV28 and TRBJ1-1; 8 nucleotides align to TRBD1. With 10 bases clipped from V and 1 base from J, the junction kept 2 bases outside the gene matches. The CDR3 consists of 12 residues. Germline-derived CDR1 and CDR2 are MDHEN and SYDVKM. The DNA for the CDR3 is TGTGCCACCGACAGGGGGAACACTGAAGCTTTCTTT. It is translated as CATDRGNTEAFF. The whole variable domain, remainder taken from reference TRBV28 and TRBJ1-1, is DVKVTQSSRYLVKRTGEKVFLECVQDMDHENMFWYRQDPGLGLRLIYFSYDVKMKEKGDIPEGYSVSREKKERFSLILESASTNQTSMYLCATDRGNTEAFFGQGTRLTVV.

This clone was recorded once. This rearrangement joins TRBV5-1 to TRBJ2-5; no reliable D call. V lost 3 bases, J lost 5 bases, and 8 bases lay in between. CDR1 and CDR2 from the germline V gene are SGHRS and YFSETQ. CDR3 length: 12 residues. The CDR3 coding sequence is TGCGCCAGCAGCTACTCCCGGGAGACCCAGTACTTC. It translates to CASSYSRETQYF.

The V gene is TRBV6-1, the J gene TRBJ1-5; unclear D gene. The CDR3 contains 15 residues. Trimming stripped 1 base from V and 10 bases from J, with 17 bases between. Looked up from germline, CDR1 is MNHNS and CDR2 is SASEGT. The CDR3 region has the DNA TGTGCCAGCAGTGAAGATCACAGTCTGATCAGCCCCCAGCATTTT. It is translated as CASSEDHSLISPQHF.

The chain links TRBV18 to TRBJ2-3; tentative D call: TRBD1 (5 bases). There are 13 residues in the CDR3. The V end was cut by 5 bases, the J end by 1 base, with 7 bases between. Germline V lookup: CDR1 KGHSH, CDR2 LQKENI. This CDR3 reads CASSSGRTDTQYF. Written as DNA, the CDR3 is TGTGCCAGCTCATCAGGGCGCACAGATACGCAGTATTTT.